The clone carrying this T cell receptor (beta chain) was observed at least ten times. This record comes from a study of T cells after yellow fever vaccination. Via MiXCR, TCRdb re-called the 5' RACE reads, giving one row per CDR3 protein. This sample has approximately 240,000 distinct CDR3 sequences, with roughly 3.5% found just once. The source was PBMCs, collected 15 days after the yellow fever booster vaccination. The sequence came from a man aged 18-30 years who received the YFV17D yellow fever vaccine.

The CDR3 loop is CASSLLGQGQETQYF. In DNA form, the CDR3 reads TGCGCCAGCAGCTTGTTGGGCCAGGGGCAAGAGACCCAGTACTTC. The chain uses TRBV5-1 and TRBJ2-5, with a tentative D call TRBD1 (6 bases). The ends were cut back, 1 base at V and 2 bases at J, with 12 bases in the middle. Germline CDR1 and CDR2: SGHRS and YFSETQ. The CDR3 consists of 15 residues.